This T cell receptor (beta chain) was recovered during a study of T cells in Graves' hyperthyroidism and ophthalmopathy. Deletions cut 4 bases from V and 5 bases from J, with 12 bases between. This CDR3 comprises 14 residues. In germline, CDR1 is SEHNR, CDR2 FQNEAQ (reference sequence). Amplified regions were TCR beta CDR3 sequences from RNA transcripts. HTBI primers were employed in a first-round RT-PCR of the TCR CDR3. One entry per CDR3 protein, called by TCRdb with MiXCR from the multiplex PCR reads. The sample carries hundreds of thousands of distinct CDR3 sequences, about a sixth recorded once. This clonotype has a count of ten or more.

The rearrangement joins TRBV7-9 to TRBJ1-5; D remains unclear. Sequenced input: blood. The source of this sequence is a young woman with Graves' ophthalmopathy. The CDR3 reads CASSSDGGYQPQHF. CDR3 DNA: TGTGCCAGCAGCTCCGACGGCGGCTATCAGCCCCAGCATTTT. The variable domain in full, completed from reference TRBV7-9 and TRBJ1-5, reads DTGVSQNPRHKITKRGQNVTFRCDPISEHNRLYWYRQTLGQGPEFLTYFQNEAQLEKSRLLSDRFSAERPKGSFSTLEIQRTEQGDSAMYLCASSSDGGYQPQHFGDGTRLSIL.